Below, 25 T cell receptor beta chains from the same sample are listed, as sequenced in a study of T-cell memory formation after mild COVID-19. One entry per CDR3 protein, called by TCRdb with MiXCR from the 5' RACE reads. The table includes roughly 100,000 distinct CDR3 sequences, about 17% detected once. The specimen sequenced was PBMCs or a T cell subset sorted from them (not recorded which). The receptor source for this set is an adult woman who had mild COVID-19 (a few samples of this study predate the infection). Cell type and time point are not known.

The chain joins TRBV5-1 to TRBJ1-1, with no clear D. V dropped 5 bases and J dropped 1 base, with 9 bases sitting between them. CDR3 length: 13 residues. Germline values: CDR1 SGHRS, CDR2 YFSETQ. The CDR3 loop is CASSELPNTEAFF. The CDR3 nucleotides read TGCGCCAGCAGTGAACTTCCGAACACTGAAGCTTTCTTT.

This chain joins TRBV12-3 or TRBV12-4 and TRBJ2-3; 7 bases agree with TRBD1. The CDR3 length is 18 residues. V dropped 5 bases and J dropped 0; count of bases not matched to a gene: 14. The CDR3 protein is CASSHRDRVLTSTDTQYF. DNA for the CDR3: TGTGCCAGCAGTCACCGGGACAGAGTATTAACAAGCACAGATACGCAGTATTTT.

The chain joins TRBV18 to TRBJ1-4; possible D gene TRBD1, 5 bases. V shed 6 bases and J shed 0 bases, with 14 bases lying between them. Germline V gene sequence: CDR1 KGHSH, CDR2 LQKENI. The CDR3 is 16 residues long. The CDR3 region has the DNA TGTGCCAGCTCGGATAAAGGGGTAGCAACTAATGAAAAACTGTTTTTT. It codes for CASSDKGVATNEKLFF.

This clonotype was detected many times. This rearrangement joins TRBV4-2 to TRBJ2-1; weak D call: TRBD2 (6 bases). This CDR3 region has 14 residues. Trimming pared 0 bases from V and 7 bases from J, leaving 10 bases between. CDR1 LGHNA and CDR2 YNFKEQ come from the germline V gene. Here the CDR3 reads CASSQDGLLNEQFF. CDR3 coding DNA: TGTGCCAGCAGCCAAGATGGACTACTAAATGAGCAGTTCTTC.

The rearrangement uses TRBV7-9 and TRBJ1-1, with D possibly TRBD1 on 5 matching bases. The length of the CDR3 is 14 residues. Germline V gene lookup returns CDR1 SEHNR and CDR2 FQNEAQ (reference sequence). V lost 5 bases, J lost 3 bases, and 13 bases lay in between. CDR3 sequence reads: CASSQPSGHTEAFF. DNA for the CDR3: TGTGCCAGCAGCCAACCCTCGGGACACACTGAAGCTTTCTTT.

J is TRBJ2-1 and V is TRBV9; D call uncertain. The CDR3 totals 13 residues. Trimming took off 0 bases at V and 4 bases at J, with 5 bases between the two ends. Germline V gives CDR1 SGDLS, CDR2 YYNGEE. DNA of the CDR3: TGTGCCAGCAGCGTAGCTGTGTACAATGAGCAGTTCTTC. Translation gives CASSVAVYNEQFF. Full variable domain (rest looked up from reference TRBV9 and TRBJ2-1): DSGVTQTPKHLITATGQRVTLRCSPRSGDLSVYWYQQSLDQGLQFLIQYYNGEERAKGNILERFSAQQFPDLHSELNLSSLELGDSALYFCASSVAVYNEQFFGPGTRLTVL.

This clonotype was picked up a small number of times. V usage is TRBV24-1 and J usage is TRBJ2-1, with D unresolved. V shed 6 bases and J shed 7 bases, with 21 bases lying between them. The CDR3 totals 16 residues. The germline gives CDR1 KGHDR, CDR2 SFDVKD. CDR3 coding DNA: TGTGCCACCAGTCCCCGAAACCTGGCTAGTCCTAATGAGCAGTTCTTC. This codes for CATSPRNLASPNEQFF.

This clonotype was counted between two and nine times. The gene calls are TRBV27 and TRBJ1-5; D is uncertain. Germline CDR1 and CDR2: MNHEY and SMNVEV (reference sequence). The length of the CDR3 is 16 residues. The ends were cut back, 1 base at V and 3 bases at J, with 13 bases in the middle. The CDR3 loop reads CASSLYSGLNNQPQHF. The CDR3 nucleotides are TGTGCCAGCAGTTTATATTCGGGGTTAAACAATCAGCCCCAGCATTTT.

The genes are TRBV4-2 and TRBJ2-1; 9 bases agree with TRBD2. The germline CDR1 and CDR2 sequences are LGHNA and YNFKEQ. V lost 9 bases and J lost 5; bases outside the gene matches: 8. The CDR3 is 14 residues long. CDR3 residues: CASSGLAGHNEQFF. In DNA form, the CDR3 reads TGTGCCAGTTCTGGGCTAGCGGGGCACAATGAGCAGTTCTTC.

The CDR3 DNA is TGTGCCAGTAGATACCTTCGGACAGCAGTAAATCAGCCCCAGCATTTT. This translates into CASRYLRTAVNQPQHF. The rearrangement joins TRBV19 to TRBJ1-5; the D gene is possibly TRBD1 (6 bases). The ends were cut back, 6 bases at V and 4 bases at J, with 19 bases in the middle. Germline V gene sequence: CDR1 LNHDA, CDR2 SQIVND (reference sequence). This CDR3 is built from 16 residues.

J is TRBJ2-1 and V is TRBV9; TRBD1 matches at 7 bases. Trimming took 3 bases from V and 0 from J; bases not matched to a gene: 6. The CDR3 runs 16 residues. From germline, CDR1 is SGDLS and CDR2 YYNGEE. The DNA for the CDR3 is TGTGCCAGCAGCGCTCCCGGGACAGCCTCCTACAATGAGCAGTTCTTC. Its translation: CASSAPGTASYNEQFF.

This clonotype was observed a handful of times. The genes are TRBV5-5 and TRBJ2-5; weak D call: TRBD2 (6 bases). V was pared by 0 bases and J by 5 bases, with 14 bases between. The CDR3 has 15 residues. Germline V gene data show CDR1 as SGHKS and CDR2 as YYEKEE (reference sequence). The CDR3 nucleotides read TGTGCCAGCAGCTTGGACTGGAGGGCCCAGGAGACCCAGTACTTC. Translated, it gives CASSLDWRAQETQYF.

At least ten counts were recorded for this clonotype. This sequence joins TRBV7-3 and TRBJ2-3, with 13 nucleotides matching TRBD2. The germline V gene encodes CDR1 SGHTA and CDR2 FQGTGA. After removal of 3 bases from V and 5 bases from J, the junction contained 8 bases not matched to a gene. This CDR3 region has 17 residues. Written as DNA, the CDR3 is TGTGCCAGCAGCTTCGGACTAGCGGGAGCTCTGGGAGATACGCAGTATTTT. This codes for CASSFGLAGALGDTQYF. Using reference TRBV7-3 and TRBJ2-3 for the parts outside the CDR3, the full variable domain is GAGVSQTPSNKVTEKGKYVELRCDPISGHTALYWYRQSLGQGPEFLIYFQGTGAADDSGLPNDRFFAVRPEGSVSTLKIQRTERGDSAVYLCASSFGLAGALGDTQYFGPGTRLTVL.

Many counts were recorded for this clonotype. The chain joins TRBV7-9 to TRBJ1-2, with D unresolved. The CDR3 length is 13 residues. Deletions cut 5 bases from V and 5 bases from J, with 12 bases between. The germline CDR1 and CDR2 sequences are SEHNR and FQNEAQ (reference sequence). This CDR3 is CASSDGRNYGYTF. The DNA for the CDR3 is TGTGCCAGCAGCGACGGGCGGAATTATGGCTACACCTTC.

This clonotype was counted between two and nine times. The rearrangement joins TRBV13 to TRBJ2-4; D tentatively fits TRBD1 or TRBD2 (6 bases each). Germline CDR1 PRHDT, CDR2 FYEKMQ (reference sequence). The CDR3 extends over 15 amino acids. Trimming left V 5 bases short and J 7 bases short, with 18 bases between. The CDR3 protein is CASSLSGGLNNIQYF. The CDR3 coding sequence is TGTGCCAGCAGCCTATCCGGGGGCCTGAACAACATTCAGTACTTC.

The rearrangement uses TRBV4-3 and TRBJ2-3; D unclear. The germline V and J ends were trimmed by 0 bases and 2 bases, with 15 bases remaining between them. CDR3 length equals 17 residues. Germline V CDR1 and CDR2: LGHNA, YSLEER. The CDR3 DNA sequence: TGCGCCAGCAGCCAAGATGGAGTAGCTTCTAACACAGATACGCAGTATTTT. Protein sequence: CASSQDGVASNTDTQYF.

This clonotype was seen only a few times. This chain links TRBV9 with TRBJ2-7, with D perhaps matching TRBD1 (5 bases). CDR3 length: 15 amino acids. Germline V gene sequence: CDR1 SGDLS, CDR2 YYNGEE. The ends were cut back, 0 bases at V and 0 bases at J, with 10 bases in the middle. CDR3 DNA: TGTGCCAGCAGCGTAGACGACAGTAGCTCCTACGAGCAGTACTTC. It encodes CASSVDDSSSYEQYF.

This clonotype has only a few counts. The chain has TRBV7-9 and TRBJ1-3; possibly TRBD1 for D (5 bases). This CDR3 has 13 residues. Germline CDR1 SEHNR, CDR2 FQNEAQ (reference sequence). Between the trimmed V and J ends, which lost 8 bases and 0 bases, there was a span of 8 bases. The CDR3 loop is CASGGSSGNTIYF. CDR3 bases: TGTGCCAGCGGGGGGAGCTCTGGAAACACCATATATTTT.

This clonotype turned up a few times. The chain recombines TRBV5-1 with TRBJ2-7; TRBD1 matches at 12 bases. V lost 3 bases and J lost 4; bases outside the gene matches: 5. The germline gives CDR1 SGHRS, CDR2 YFSETQ. The length of the CDR3 is 15 residues. CDR3 residues: CASSSGTGGRYEQYF. Written as DNA, the CDR3 is TGCGCCAGCAGCTCCGGGACAGGGGGCCGGTACGAGCAGTACTTC.

This clonotype has only a few counts. The rearrangement links TRBV5-6 to TRBJ2-7, with D unresolved. This CDR3 spans 11 amino acids. Trimming stripped 2 bases from V and 5 bases from J, with 5 bases between. Per the germline V gene, CDR1 is SGHDT and CDR2 is YYEEEE. The CDR3 DNA follows: TGTGCCAGCAGCTTCGGGCACGAGCAGTACTTC. Its protein is CASSFGHEQYF.

The chain combines TRBV29-1 with TRBJ1-6; D remains ambiguous. The CDR3 is 14 residues long. V was shortened by 4 bases and J by 9 bases, with 16 bases between the two germline ends. Germline CDR1 is SQVTM and CDR2 is ANQGSEA. The CDR3 spells CSVVWVWRSSPLHF. The CDR3 DNA reads TGCAGCGTTGTCTGGGTCTGGCGTTCTTCACCCCTCCACTTT.

This rearrangement joins TRBV7-6 to TRBJ2-2; D could derive from TRBD1 or TRBD2 (5 bases each). The CDR3 contains 16 residues. V was pared by 5 bases and J by 5 bases, with 18 bases between. CDR1 and CDR2 (germline): SGHVS, FNYEAQ. For the CDR3, the DNA is TGTGCCAGCAGCGATACCGGGACGGGTCGGACCGGGGAGCTGTTTTTT. Protein product: CASSDTGTGRTGELFF.

This clonotype was observed a few times. This chain joins TRBV9 and TRBJ2-7; TRBD1 agrees at 11 bases. The CDR3 totals 16 residues. Germline assignment: CDR1 SGDLS and CDR2 YYNGEE. V shed 4 bases and J 6 bases; nucleotides not matched to a gene: 12. The CDR3 sequence is CASSSNRDRGIREQYF. CDR3 coding DNA: TGTGCCAGCAGCTCCAACCGGGACAGGGGGATCCGCGAGCAGTACTTC.

The rearrangement uses TRBV6-5 and TRBJ1-5; D call uncertain. Germline V gene sequence: CDR1 MNHEY, CDR2 SVGAGI. This CDR3 has 14 amino acids. Trimming left V 5 bases short and J 0 bases short, with 8 bases between. In nucleotides, the CDR3 is TGTGCCAGCAGTCCGACGGATAGCAATCAGCCCCAGCATTTT. This translates into CASSPTDSNQPQHF.

The genes are TRBV6-5 and TRBJ2-5; 7 bases line up with TRBD2. The trim removed 5 bases at V and 1 base at J, leaving 25 bases unmatched. The CDR3 runs to 21 residues. Germline V gene data show CDR1 as MNHEY and CDR2 as SVGAGI. This CDR3 reads CASSLVGVPQRGDTGQETQYF. The CDR3 nucleotides read TGTGCCAGCAGTCTCGTTGGTGTACCCCAGCGGGGCGATACGGGCCAAGAGACCCAGTACTTC.